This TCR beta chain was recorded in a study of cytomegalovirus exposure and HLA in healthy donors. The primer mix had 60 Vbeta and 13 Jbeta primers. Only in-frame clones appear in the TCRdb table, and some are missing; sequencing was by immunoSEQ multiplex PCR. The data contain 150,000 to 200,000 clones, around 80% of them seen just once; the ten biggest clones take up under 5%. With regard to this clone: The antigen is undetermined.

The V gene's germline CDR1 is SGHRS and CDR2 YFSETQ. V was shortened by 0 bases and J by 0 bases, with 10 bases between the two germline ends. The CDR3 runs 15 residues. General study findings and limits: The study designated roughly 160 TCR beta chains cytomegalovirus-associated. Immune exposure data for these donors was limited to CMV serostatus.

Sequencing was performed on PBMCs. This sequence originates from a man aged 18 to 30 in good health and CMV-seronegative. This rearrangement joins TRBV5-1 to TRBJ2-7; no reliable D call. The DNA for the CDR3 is TGCGCCAGCAGCTTGGGAGGCTCGAACTCCTACGAGCAGTACTTC. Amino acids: CASSLGGSNSYEQYF.